Sequencing of this T cell receptor (beta chain) was carried out in a study of tumor-infiltrating lymphocytes in localized non-small cell lung cancer. About the research overall: Resected tumor was paired with non-adjacent uninvolved lung from the same patient. Study-level results: TCR sequencing covered a subset of patients with enough tissue. Recurrence-free survival showed no association with tumor T-cell fraction.

Sequenced by immunoSEQ multiplex PCR; TCRdb stores in-frame clones only, minus some. The sample contains some 15,000 clones, roughly 40% of which appear only once. CDR1 and CDR2 (germline): SNHLY, FYNNEI. This CDR3 contains 13 residues. The ends were cut back, 6 bases at V and 1 base at J, with 9 bases in the middle. This clone was found a few times. The antigen is unknown. The sequenced sample was lung tumor tissue. The chain carries TRBV2 and TRBJ1-1, with D tentatively TRBD1 (5 bases). This clonotype originated in a human donor with non-small cell lung cancer. The CDR3 coding sequence is TGTGCCAGCAGGGGGGAGGAGAACACTGAAGCTTTCTTT. Protein product: CASRGEENTEAFF.